This T cell receptor beta chain was recorded in a study of shared clonotypes between healthy human individuals. The assay was run at deep level. Replicate sorted-subset PCRs were loaded with 150 to 250 ng DNA, 30,000 to 35,000 T cell genomes. Sequencing was performed with immunoSEQ multiplex PCR; in TCRdb, only in-frame clones are kept and a portion is missing. Seen here are a few hundred thousand clones, almost 97% observed once, and the top ten hold approximately 0.057%. Splitting of CD4+ cells produced CD45RA+ naive and CD45RA-negative memory subsets. CDR3 length equals 14 residues. Germline V CDR1 and CDR2: LNHDA, SQIVND (reference sequence). V lost 6 bases and J lost 4, with 13 bases in between.

The clonotype comes from a woman in her 30s in good health. The sequenced sample was naive CD4+ T cells sorted from blood. Subset of the sample: CD45RA+ positively selected. The chain recombines TRBV19 with TRBJ2-1; a possible D gene is TRBD2 (6 bases). The CDR3 protein is CASREGVPYNEQFF. As DNA, the CDR3 is TGTGCCAGTAGGGAGGGTGTCCCGTACAATGAGCAGTTCTTC.